This T cell receptor beta chain was documented in a study of monozygotic twins with inflammatory bowel disease. Germline V gene data show CDR1 as ENHRY and CDR2 as SYGVKD. This CDR3 contains 16 residues. From its re-call of the 5' RACE reads, TCRdb lists each CDR3 protein once, without DNA. Its clone listing holds about 300,000 distinct CDR3 sequences. The rearrangement joins TRBV10-3 to TRBJ2-4; checking the TCRdb D call of TRBD2 is not possible without DNA. The sequence derives from a human donor with ulcerative colitis or Crohn's disease, or a healthy co-twin of an affected twin (not recorded which). Source material: blood. CDR3 region: CATGTSGSLAKNIQYF.